The TCR beta chain under discussion was sequenced for a study of Ad26.COV2.S vaccination and SARS-CoV-2 variants (dated by TCRdb to the early 2020s). As for the study more broadly: Vaccine-arm donors were drawn from COV1001, a multicentre, randomized, double-blind, placebo-controlled phase I-IIa trial of Ad26.COV2.S in healthy adults. Ad26.COV2.S was given intramuscularly at 5x10^10 or 1x10^11 viral particles, as a single shot or as two shots 56 days apart. TCRbeta repertoire sequencing was used to assess the specificity and breadth of SARS-CoV-2-reactive T cell receptors after Ad26.COV2.S vaccination. The TCR-sequenced set comprised about 30 samples: some 20 Ad26.COV2.S vaccine recipients, 5 placebo recipients and 8 SARS-CoV-2 convalescent individuals. Participants in the trial were split at random into five groups of five each, receiving low-dose or high-dose Ad26.COV2.S once or twice, or else placebo on both occasions. Blinding of investigators to trial group allocation was maintained during experiments and outcome assessment. Study-level results and caveats: Non-spike TCR breadth was comparable between vaccine and placebo recipients, consistent with the vaccine containing only spike. Compared with placebo recipients, Ad26.COV2.S recipients showed higher spike-specific TCR breadth (P = 0.0014). The study was not powered for comparison of responses between vaccine doses or regimens. After vaccination, substantial breadth of spike-specific CD8+ and CD4+ T cell responses was reported. The authors noted that total T cell responses may have been underestimated by the TCR breadth and depth analyses.

TCRbeta CDR3 regions were sequenced with the immunoSEQ Assay. After extraction, genomic DNA underwent amplification by bias-controlled multiplex PCR, followed by high-throughput sequencing. The paper's processing steps were these. To quantify the absolute abundance of every unique TCRbeta CDR3 region, sequences were collapsed and filtered. Usable DNA was measured by amplifying reference genes present in all nucleated cells, and TCRbeta template counts were normalized to that usable DNA to estimate T cell fraction. Repertoire TCRs were annotated as SARS-CoV-2-specific when V gene, CDR3 amino acid sequence and J gene were exactly matched to a known reactive TCR set. The reference SARS-CoV-2 TCR set was obtained from MIRA and was filtered for enrichment in COVID-19-positive ImmuneCODE repertoires, whereby public or cross-reactive TCRs were removed. Using the MIRA antigens, annotated TCRs were further analysed by specific ORF or by position within an ORF. Breadth was defined as the number of annotated unique rearrangements divided by the total number of unique productive rearrangements, and depth was defined as the summed frequency of the annotated unique rearrangements. TCR breadth was compared between groups using two-sided Wilcoxon rank-sum tests. Sourced from immuneACCESS, this table was stored by TCRdb with only in-frame sequences that have V and J called. A share of the clones is absent; for the studies checked, an unresolved V gene accounts for under half, and the remainder has no known explanation. That table supplies the V and J calls and clone size; D and trimming were determined from the DNA. This sample holds approximately 480,000 clones; around nine tenths were observed only once. The top ten clones comprise roughly 12% of the sample.

The label giving this sample's treatment or condition can be read as: around 19 received Ad26.COV2.S at low or high dose, single or two shots; about 5 received placebo; per-sample allocation not given. For vaccine and placebo recipients, repertoires were sequenced using samples collected on day 63 after the first injection. In Cohort 1b, more than 20 adults aged 18-55 years were enrolled at a single site in Boston, USA, between 29 July and 7 August 2020. Ad26.COV2.S was a replication-incompetent adenovirus type 26 vector expressing a prefusion-stabilized SARS-CoV-2 spike protein from the original Wuhan strain. CDR1 and CDR2, looked up from the germline V gene, are KGHSH and LQKENI. The CDR3, from cysteine to phenylalanine, totals 15 residues. Just CDR3 DNA is preserved here, 45 bases in frame from base 1. After removal of 4 bases from V and 4 bases from J, the junction retains 9 bases not matched to a gene.

A word on this clone: No cognate antigen has been identified for it. No base qualities exist here, and no much larger clone lies one base off it.

The sample here was peripheral blood, taken in a trial of Ad26.COV2.S vaccine versus placebo. The origin of this receptor is a person between 18 and 59 years old who received the Ad26.COV2.S COVID-19 vaccine or a placebo. This receptor chain uses TRBV18 and TRBJ2-7; TRBD1 matches 8 bases in the middle. The CDR3 protein is CASSQAGTGYYEQYF. DNA sequence: TGTGCCAGCTCACAGGCGGGGACAGGATATTACGAGCAGTACTTC.